This is a list of T cell receptor beta chains from one sample in a study of shared T cell receptors in the human thymus. Produced via immunoSEQ multiplex PCR; TCRdb's table is partial and in-frame only. In the table there are just under 550,000 clones, 78% of which are singletons. These data also formed part of another study, on human thymus T cells.

Sequenced sample: thymocytes. The receptors derive from a boy less than two years old with a congenital heart defect. Both conserved end residues are part of each CDR3. A D gene is named only where the DNA matches it firmly. Size is stated for part of the rows, as once, few or many counts, or as a class when the clone is expanded.

v_call	clone_size	d_call	j_call	cdr3_aa	cdr3_nt
TRBV5-1	-	TRBD1	TRBJ2-7	CASSSNRDRAPYEQYF	TGCGCCAGCAGTTCGAACCGGGACAGGGCACCCTACGAGCAGTACTTC
TRBV2	-	TRBD1	TRBJ2-5	CASSDDRGYQETQYF	TGTGCCAGCAGTGACGACAGGGGGTACCAAGAGACCCAGTACTTC
TRBV14	-	TRBD1	TRBJ2-1	CASSQDWGPGQGANEQFF	TGTGCCAGCAGCCAAGATTGGGGACCGGGACAGGGTGCCAATGAGCAGTTCTTC
TRBV18	-	TRBD1	TRBJ1-1	CASSNNGRTGGGYTEAFF	TGTGCCAGCTCCAACAATGGTAGGACAGGGGGTGGATACACTGAAGCTTTCTTT
TRBV27	-	-	TRBJ2-3	CASLGSPHTDTQYF	TGTGCCAGTCTCGGGAGCCCCCACACAGATACGCAGTATTTT
TRBV28	-	-	TRBJ2-3	CASRLGGGDTDTQYF	TGTGCCAGCAGACTTGGCGGCGGCGACACAGATACGCAGTATTTT
TRBV11-3	-	-	TRBJ1-1	CASSRPGLRNTEAFF	TGTGCCAGCAGCCGACCGGGACTCCGGAACACTGAAGCTTTCTTT
TRBV28	-	-	TRBJ2-1	CASNPMLDSYNEQFF	TGTGCCAGCAACCCCATGCTGGACAGCTACAATGAGCAGTTCTTC
TRBV27	-	-	TRBJ2-3	CASSLGVRGGDTQYF	TGTGCCAGCAGTTTGGGTGTCAGAGGGGGAGATACGCAGTATTTT
TRBV11-2	once	-	TRBJ2-7	CASSGMRAAYEQYF	TGTGCCAGCAGCGGAATGAGGGCAGCCTACGAGCAGTACTTC
TRBV18	-	-	TRBJ2-1	CASSPSDGAVTPRPNEQFF	TGTGCCAGCTCACCATCAGATGGAGCGGTCACTCCAAGGCCCAATGAGCAGTTCTTC
TRBV10-2	few	TRBD2	TRBJ2-7	CASSEGGLAFENEQYF	TGCGCCAGCAGTGAGGGAGGACTAGCTTTTGAGAACGAGCAGTACTTC
TRBV5-1	-	TRBD1	TRBJ1-1	CASSSKGGQVNTEAFF	TGCGCCAGCAGCTCAAAAGGGGGACAGGTGAACACTGAAGCTTTCTTT
TRBV28	-	-	TRBJ1-1	CASSLSRQTNTEAFF	TGTGCCAGCAGTTTATCCCGACAGACCAACACTGAAGCTTTCTTT
TRBV6-1	-	TRBD2	TRBJ2-1	CASSEVVETSGGFSYNEQFF	TGTGCCAGCAGTGAAGTGGTTGAGACTAGCGGGGGATTCTCCTACAATGAGCAGTTCTTC
TRBV11-2	-	-	TRBJ2-7	CASSLEGGTSYEQYF	TGTGCCAGCAGCTTAGAAGGCGGGACGTCCTACGAGCAGTACTTC
TRBV30	few	TRBD2	TRBJ2-1	CAWSCNRPSTSGHYNEQFF	TGTGCCTGGTCCTGTAACCGGCCCTCGACTAGCGGCCACTACAATGAGCAGTTCTTC
TRBV14	few	-	TRBJ2-7	CASSQGPGTYEQYF	TGTGCCAGCAGCCAAGGACCGGGGACCTACGAGCAGTACTTC
TRBV4-3	-	TRBD2	TRBJ2-1	CASSHPTSGYNEQFF	TGCGCCAGCAGCCATCCGACTAGCGGCTACAATGAGCAGTTCTTC
TRBV5-1	few	-	TRBJ2-7	CASAPSENEQYF	TGCGCCAGCGCCCCTAGCGAGAACGAGCAGTACTTC
TRBV6-5	-	-	TRBJ2-7	CASSYSRDTSYEQYF	TGTGCCAGCAGTTACTCTCGGGACACCTCCTACGAGCAGTACTTC
TRBV7-9	few	-	TRBJ1-2	CASSPGGRGYTF	TGTGCCAGCAGCCCCGGAGGAAGAGGCTACACCTTC
TRBV18	-	-	TRBJ1-2	CASSPGECYGYTF	TGTGCCAGCTCGCCAGGGGAGTGCTATGGCTACACCTTC
TRBV27	-	-	TRBJ2-3	CATTRPPDTQYF	TGTGCCACGACTCGTCCCCCAGATACGCAGTATTTT
TRBV6-5	once	-	TRBJ2-5	CASSYTGSLQETQYF	TGTGCCAGCAGTTACACAGGGAGCTTACAAGAGACCCAGTACTTC
TRBV2	-	TRBD2	TRBJ2-7	CASSDSGDYYEQYF	TGTGCCAGCAGTGACAGCGGGGATTACTACGAGCAGTACTTC
TRBV28	once	TRBD2	TRBJ2-7	CASSLPSGRYEQYF	TGTGCCAGCAGTTTACCTAGCGGGCGATACGAGCAGTACTTC
TRBV2	-	-	TRBJ2-1	CATRRGSSYNEQFF	TGTGCCACTAGACGGGGTAGCTCCTACAATGAGCAGTTCTTC
TRBV5-1	-	-	TRBJ2-7	CASSSPPRRGDSYEQYF	TGCGCCAGCAGCTCTCCCCCTCGTAGAGGAGACAGCTACGAGCAGTACTTC
TRBV15	-	TRBD2	TRBJ2-2	CATSRGTSGKNTGELFF	TGTGCCACCAGCAGGGGGACTAGCGGGAAGAACACCGGGGAGCTGTTTTTT
TRBV29-1	-	-	TRBJ1-1	CSVGEGVGTEAFF	TGCAGCGTTGGTGAGGGGGTAGGCACTGAAGCTTTCTTT
TRBV25-1	-	-	TRBJ1-1	CASRPLPAGKNTEAFF	TGTGCCAGCAGGCCCCTCCCGGCAGGGAAGAACACTGAAGCTTTCTTT
TRBV5-1	-	-	TRBJ1-1	CASSLGAGDTEAFF	TGCGCCAGCAGCTTAGGCGCGGGGGACACTGAAGCTTTCTTT
TRBV9	few	TRBD2	TRBJ2-5	CASSPKTSGQETQYF	TGTGCCAGCAGCCCAAAAACTAGCGGCCAAGAGACCCAGTACTTC
TRBV5-6	-	TRBD2	TRBJ2-1	CASSPGTSGTTYNEQFF	TGTGCCAGCAGCCCCGGGACTAGCGGGACCACCTACAATGAGCAGTTCTTC
TRBV27	-	TRBD2	TRBJ2-7	CASSLRLAGSTYEQYF	TGTGCCAGCAGTTTACGGCTAGCGGGTTCTACCTACGAGCAGTACTTC
TRBV6-4	-	TRBD2	TRBJ2-7	CASSGLARPYEQYF	TGTGCCAGCAGTGGACTAGCCAGACCCTACGAGCAGTACTTC
TRBV7-2	-	TRBD1	TRBJ2-2	CASSLRTGQTGELFF	TGTGCCAGCAGCTTAAGGACAGGGCAAACCGGGGAGCTGTTTTTT
TRBV27	once	TRBD1	TRBJ1-5	CASRLLGTGVHQPQHF	TGTGCCAGCCGCCTACTCGGGACAGGGGTTCATCAGCCCCAGCATTTT
TRBV7-2	-	TRBD1	TRBJ2-7	CASSPRTGDSLYEQYF	TGTGCCAGCAGCCCTCGGACAGGGGACTCCTTGTACGAGCAGTACTTC
TRBV30	-	-	TRBJ2-1	CAWVAGRGGEQFF	TGTGCCTGGGTAGCGGGTAGGGGGGGTGAGCAGTTCTTC
TRBV7-8	-	TRBD1	TRBJ2-7	CASSTQQGTLSYEQYF	TGTGCCAGCAGCACCCAACAGGGGACACTCTCCTACGAGCAGTACTTC
TRBV15	-	TRBD2	TRBJ2-1	CATSSMTSGEHNEQFF	TGTGCCACCAGCAGCATGACTAGCGGAGAACACAATGAGCAGTTCTTC
TRBV19	-	-	TRBJ2-1	CASSGRGTGPYNEQFF	TGTGCCAGTAGTGGGAGGGGGACGGGCCCCTACAATGAGCAGTTCTTC
TRBV6-1	-	TRBD1	TRBJ2-7	CASSEGRQGPNGPPYEQYF	TGTGCCAGCAGTGAAGGTCGACAGGGCCCTAATGGTCCCCCCTACGAGCAGTACTTC
TRBV9	-	-	TRBJ2-3	CASSYQSSTDTQYF	TGTGCCAGCAGCTATCAAAGCAGCACAGATACGCAGTATTTT
TRBV5-8	-	TRBD1	TRBJ1-2	CASSVRGTRYGYTF	TGTGCCAGCAGCGTCAGGGGGACTCGGTATGGCTACACCTTC
TRBV4-3	once	TRBD2	TRBJ2-1	CASSPRQKVRGIAGTNEQFF	TGCGCCAGCAGCCCCCGACAGAAGGTGCGTGGAATAGCGGGAACCAATGAGCAGTTCTTC
TRBV29-1	-	-	TRBJ2-2	CSVVHNTGELFF	TGCAGCGTTGTACACAACACCGGGGAGCTGTTTTTT
TRBV9	-	TRBD2	TRBJ2-1	CASSAPTAGGSDEQFF	TGTGCCAGCAGCGCTCCTACAGCGGGAGGAAGCGATGAGCAGTTCTTC
TRBV19	-	-	TRBJ1-3	CASELRRSSGNTIYF	TGTGCCAGCGAACTCCGACGGAGCTCTGGAAACACCATATATTTT